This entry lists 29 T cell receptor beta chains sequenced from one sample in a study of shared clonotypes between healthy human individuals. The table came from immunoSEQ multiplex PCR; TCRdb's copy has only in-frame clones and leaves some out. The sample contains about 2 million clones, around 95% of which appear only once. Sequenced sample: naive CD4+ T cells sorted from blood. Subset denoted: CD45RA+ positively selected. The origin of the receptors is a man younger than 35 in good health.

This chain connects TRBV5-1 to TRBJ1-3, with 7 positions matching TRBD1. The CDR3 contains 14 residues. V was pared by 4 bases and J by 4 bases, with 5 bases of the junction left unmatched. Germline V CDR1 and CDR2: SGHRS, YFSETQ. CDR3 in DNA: TGCGCCAGCAGCCCAGGACAGGAGGGAAACACCATATATTTT. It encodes CASSPGQEGNTIYF.

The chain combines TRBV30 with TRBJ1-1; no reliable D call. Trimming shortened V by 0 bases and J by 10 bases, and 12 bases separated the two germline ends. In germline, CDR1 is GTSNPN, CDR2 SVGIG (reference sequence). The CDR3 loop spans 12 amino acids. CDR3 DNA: TGTGCCTGGAGTGTACTCATTGCGGGAGCTTTCTTT. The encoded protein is CAWSVLIAGAFF. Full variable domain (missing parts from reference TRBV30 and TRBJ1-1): SQTIHQWPATLVQPVGSPLSLECTVEGTSNPNLYWYRQAAGRGLQLLFYSVGIGQISSEVPQNLSASRPQDRQFILSSKKLLLSDSGFYLCAWSVLIAGAFFGQGTRLTVV.

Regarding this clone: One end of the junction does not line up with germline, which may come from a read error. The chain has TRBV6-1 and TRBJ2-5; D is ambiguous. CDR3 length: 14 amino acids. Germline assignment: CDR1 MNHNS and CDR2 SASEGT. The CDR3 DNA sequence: TGTGCCAGCAGGGAAGACGGGCCCAAGGAGACCCAGTACTTC. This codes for CASREDGPKETQYF.

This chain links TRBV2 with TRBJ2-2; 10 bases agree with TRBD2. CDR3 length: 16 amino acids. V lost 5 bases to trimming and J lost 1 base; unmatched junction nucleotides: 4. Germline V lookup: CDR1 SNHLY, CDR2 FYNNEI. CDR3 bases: TGTGCCAGCAGTATTTTAGCGGGGGGGAACACCGGGGAGCTGTTTTTT. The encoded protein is CASSILAGGNTGELFF.

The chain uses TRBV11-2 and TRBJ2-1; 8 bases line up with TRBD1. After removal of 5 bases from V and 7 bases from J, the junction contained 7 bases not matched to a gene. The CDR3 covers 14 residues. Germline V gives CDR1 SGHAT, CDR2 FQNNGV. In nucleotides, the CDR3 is TGTGCCAGCAGCACAGACAGGGGTTGGAATGAGCAGTTCTTC. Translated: CASSTDRGWNEQFF.

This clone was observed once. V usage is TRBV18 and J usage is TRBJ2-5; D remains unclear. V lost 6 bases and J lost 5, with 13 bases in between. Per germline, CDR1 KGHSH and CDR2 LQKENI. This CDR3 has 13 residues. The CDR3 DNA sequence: TGTGCCAGCTCCCCTCGAAACGGCGAGACCCAGTACTTC. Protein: CASSPRNGETQYF.

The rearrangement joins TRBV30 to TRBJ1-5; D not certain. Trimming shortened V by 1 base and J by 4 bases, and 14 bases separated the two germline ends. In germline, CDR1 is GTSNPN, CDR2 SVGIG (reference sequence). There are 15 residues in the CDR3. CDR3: CAWSGRYVGNQPQHF. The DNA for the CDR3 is TGTGCCTGGAGTGGCCGGTATGTGGGTAATCAGCCCCAGCATTTT.

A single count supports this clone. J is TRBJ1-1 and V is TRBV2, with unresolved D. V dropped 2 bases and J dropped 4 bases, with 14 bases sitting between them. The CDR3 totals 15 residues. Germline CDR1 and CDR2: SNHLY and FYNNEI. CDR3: CASSEREGGGTEAFF. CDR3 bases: TGTGCCAGCAGTGAACGGGAGGGCGGCGGCACTGAAGCTTTCTTT.

CDR3 protein: CASSEGASPAGELFF. CDR3 sequence (DNA): TGTGCCAGCAGTGAGGGGGCGAGCCCCGCTGGGGAGCTGTTTTTT. V usage is TRBV2 and J usage is TRBJ2-2; perhaps TRBD1 as D (6 bases). Germline CDR1 SNHLY, CDR2 FYNNEI. Trimming took off 3 bases at V and 8 bases at J, with 16 bases between the two ends. The CDR3 is made up of 15 amino acids.

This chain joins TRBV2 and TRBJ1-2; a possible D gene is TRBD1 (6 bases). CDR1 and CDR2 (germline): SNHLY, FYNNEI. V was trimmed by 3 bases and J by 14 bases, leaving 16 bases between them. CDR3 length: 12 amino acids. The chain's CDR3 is CASSEEFRGVTF. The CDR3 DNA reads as TGTGCCAGCAGTGAGGAATTCAGGGGAGTAACCTTC.

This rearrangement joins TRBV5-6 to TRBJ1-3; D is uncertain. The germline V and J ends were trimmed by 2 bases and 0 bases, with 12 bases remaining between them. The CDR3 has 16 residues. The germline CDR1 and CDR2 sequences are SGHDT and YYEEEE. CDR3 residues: CASSLSTFVSGNTIYF. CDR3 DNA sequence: TGTGCCAGCAGCTTATCGACATTCGTCTCTGGAAACACCATATATTTT. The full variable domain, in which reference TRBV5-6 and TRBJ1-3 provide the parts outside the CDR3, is DAGVTQSPTHLIKTRGQQVTLRCSPKSGHDTVSWYQQALGQGPQFIFQYYEEEERQRGNFPDRFSGHQFPNYSSELNVNALLLGDSALYLCASSLSTFVSGNTIYFGEGSWLTVV.

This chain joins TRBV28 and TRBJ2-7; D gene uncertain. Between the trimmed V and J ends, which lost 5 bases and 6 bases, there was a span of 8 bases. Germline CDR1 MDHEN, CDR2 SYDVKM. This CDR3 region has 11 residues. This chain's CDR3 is CASSRVTEQYF. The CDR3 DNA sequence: TGTGCCAGCAGTAGAGTGACCGAGCAGTACTTC.

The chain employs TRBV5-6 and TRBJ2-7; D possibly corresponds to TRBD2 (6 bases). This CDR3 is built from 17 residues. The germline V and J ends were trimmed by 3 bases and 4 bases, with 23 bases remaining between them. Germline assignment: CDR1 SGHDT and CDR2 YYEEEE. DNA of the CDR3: TGTGCCAGCAGCTCGCGGGGAGGAGGGGCGCACTTTTACGAGCAGTACTTC. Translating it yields CASSSRGGGAHFYEQYF.

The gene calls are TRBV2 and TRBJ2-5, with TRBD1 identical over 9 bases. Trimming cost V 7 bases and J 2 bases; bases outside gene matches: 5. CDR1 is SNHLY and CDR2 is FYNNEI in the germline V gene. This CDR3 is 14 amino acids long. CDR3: CASTPGQGQETQYF. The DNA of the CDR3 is TGTGCCAGCACTCCGGGACAGGGACAAGAGACCCAGTACTTC. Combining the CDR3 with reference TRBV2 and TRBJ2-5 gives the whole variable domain EPEVTQTPSHQVTQMGQEVILRCVPISNHLYFYWYRQILGQKVEFLVSFYNNEISEKSEIFDDQFSVERPDGSNFTLKIRSTKLEDSAMYFCASTPGQGQETQYFGPGTRLLVL.

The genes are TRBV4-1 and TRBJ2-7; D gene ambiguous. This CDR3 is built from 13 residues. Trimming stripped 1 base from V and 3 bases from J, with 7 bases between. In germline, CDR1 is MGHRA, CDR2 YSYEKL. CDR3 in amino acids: CASSQVKFYEQYF. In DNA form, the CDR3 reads TGCGCCAGCAGCCAAGTTAAGTTCTACGAGCAGTACTTC.

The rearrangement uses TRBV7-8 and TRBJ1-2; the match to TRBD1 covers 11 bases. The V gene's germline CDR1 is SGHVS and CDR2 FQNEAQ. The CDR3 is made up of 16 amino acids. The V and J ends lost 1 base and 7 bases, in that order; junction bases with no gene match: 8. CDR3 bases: TGTGCCAGCAGCTTAGAAGTCGGACAGGGGGCGGGTGGCTACACCTTC. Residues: CASSLEVGQGAGGYTF.

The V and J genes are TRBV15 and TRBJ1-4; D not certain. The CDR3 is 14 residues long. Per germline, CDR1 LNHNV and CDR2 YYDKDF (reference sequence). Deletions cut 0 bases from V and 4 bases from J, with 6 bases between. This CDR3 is CATSRDGLNEKLFF. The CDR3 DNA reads TGTGCCACCAGCAGAGATGGGCTTAATGAAAAACTGTTTTTT.

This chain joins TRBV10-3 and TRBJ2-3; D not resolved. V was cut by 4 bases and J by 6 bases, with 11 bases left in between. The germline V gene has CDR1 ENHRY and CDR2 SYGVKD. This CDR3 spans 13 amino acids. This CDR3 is CAISALARDTQYF. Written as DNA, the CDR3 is TGTGCCATCAGTGCTCTGGCCAGGGATACGCAGTATTTT.

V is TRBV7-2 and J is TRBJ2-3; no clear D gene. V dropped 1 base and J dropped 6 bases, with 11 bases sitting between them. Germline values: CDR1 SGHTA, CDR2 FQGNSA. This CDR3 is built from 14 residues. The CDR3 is CASSLGQMGDTQYF. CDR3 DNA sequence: TGTGCCAGCAGCTTAGGGCAGATGGGGGATACGCAGTATTTT.

The CDR3, as DNA: TGTGCCAGCAGCTTAGTCTGGGGGCTTAATGAAAAACTGTTTTTT. Its translation: CASSLVWGLNEKLFF. This chain uses TRBV7-6 with TRBJ1-4, with a weak D call TRBD1 (6 bases). The germline V gene encodes CDR1 SGHVS and CDR2 FNYEAQ. The length of the CDR3 is 15 residues. The V and J ends lost 1 base and 4 bases respectively, with 10 bases between them.

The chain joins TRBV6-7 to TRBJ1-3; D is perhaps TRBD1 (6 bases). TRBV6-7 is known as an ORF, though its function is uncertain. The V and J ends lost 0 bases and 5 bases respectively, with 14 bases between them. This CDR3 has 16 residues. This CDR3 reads CASSYSRRQDRNTIYF. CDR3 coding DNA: TGTGCCAGCAGTTACTCCCGGAGACAGGATCGAAACACCATATATTTT.

In nucleotides, the CDR3 is TGTGCCTGGAGCCCACAAGTCGTGCAGTTCTTC. Protein: CAWSPQVVQFF. The rearrangement links TRBV30 to TRBJ2-1; D ambiguous. The CDR3 is 11 residues long. Trimming took off 3 bases at V and 12 bases at J, with 12 bases between the two ends. From germline, CDR1 is GTSNPN and CDR2 SVGIG (reference sequence).

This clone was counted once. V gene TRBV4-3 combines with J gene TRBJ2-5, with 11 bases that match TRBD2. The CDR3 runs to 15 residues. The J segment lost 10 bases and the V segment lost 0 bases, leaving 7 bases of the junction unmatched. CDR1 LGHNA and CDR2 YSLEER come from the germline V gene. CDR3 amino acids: CASSQDLAGGRIQYF. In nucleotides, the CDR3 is TGCGCCAGCAGCCAAGATCTAGCGGGAGGCCGAATCCAGTACTTC.

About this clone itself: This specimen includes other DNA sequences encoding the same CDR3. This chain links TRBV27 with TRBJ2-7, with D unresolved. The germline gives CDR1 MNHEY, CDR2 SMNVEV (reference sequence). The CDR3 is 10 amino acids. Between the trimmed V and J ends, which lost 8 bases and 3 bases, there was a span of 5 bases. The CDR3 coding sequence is TGTGCCAGCGGAATCTACGAGCAGTACTTC. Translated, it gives CASGIYEQYF.

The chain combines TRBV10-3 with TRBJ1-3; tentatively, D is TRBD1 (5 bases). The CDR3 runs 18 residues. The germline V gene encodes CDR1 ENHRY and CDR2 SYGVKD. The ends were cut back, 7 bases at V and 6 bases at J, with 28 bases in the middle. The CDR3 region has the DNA TGTGCCATCACCGACAGACTAGCGCGGGGCCCGACAGAAAACACCATATATTTT. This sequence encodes CAITDRLARGPTENTIYF.

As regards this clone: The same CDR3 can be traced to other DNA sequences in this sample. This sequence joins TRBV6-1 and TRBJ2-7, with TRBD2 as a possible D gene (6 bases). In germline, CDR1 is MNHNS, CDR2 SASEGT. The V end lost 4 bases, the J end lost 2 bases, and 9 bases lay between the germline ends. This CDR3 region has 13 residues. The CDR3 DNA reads TGTGCCAGCAGTGGGCGCGGGACCTACGAGCAGTACTTC. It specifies CASSGRGTYEQYF.

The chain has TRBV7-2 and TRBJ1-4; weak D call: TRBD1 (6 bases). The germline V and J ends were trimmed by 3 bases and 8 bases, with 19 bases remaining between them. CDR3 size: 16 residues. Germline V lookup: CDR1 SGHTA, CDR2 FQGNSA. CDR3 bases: TGTGCCAGCAGCTTTCCAACAGGGCCTGACCTAGAAAAACTGTTTTTT. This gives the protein CASSFPTGPDLEKLFF.

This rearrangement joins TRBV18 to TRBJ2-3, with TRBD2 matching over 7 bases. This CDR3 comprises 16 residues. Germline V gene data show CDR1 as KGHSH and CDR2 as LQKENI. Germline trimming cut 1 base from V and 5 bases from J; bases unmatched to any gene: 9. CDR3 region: CASSPLERDWGDTQYF. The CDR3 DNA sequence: TGTGCCAGCTCACCACTGGAGCGGGACTGGGGAGATACGCAGTATTTT.

The CDR3 reads CASSVRGDTEAFF. The CDR3 bases are TGCGCCAGCAGCGTGAGGGGGGACACTGAAGCTTTCTTT. V usage is TRBV5-1 and J usage is TRBJ1-1; D is perhaps TRBD1 (6 bases). Germline V gene data show CDR1 as SGHRS and CDR2 as YFSETQ. The CDR3 runs 13 residues. V gave up 4 bases and J gave up 3 bases, with 10 bases separating them.